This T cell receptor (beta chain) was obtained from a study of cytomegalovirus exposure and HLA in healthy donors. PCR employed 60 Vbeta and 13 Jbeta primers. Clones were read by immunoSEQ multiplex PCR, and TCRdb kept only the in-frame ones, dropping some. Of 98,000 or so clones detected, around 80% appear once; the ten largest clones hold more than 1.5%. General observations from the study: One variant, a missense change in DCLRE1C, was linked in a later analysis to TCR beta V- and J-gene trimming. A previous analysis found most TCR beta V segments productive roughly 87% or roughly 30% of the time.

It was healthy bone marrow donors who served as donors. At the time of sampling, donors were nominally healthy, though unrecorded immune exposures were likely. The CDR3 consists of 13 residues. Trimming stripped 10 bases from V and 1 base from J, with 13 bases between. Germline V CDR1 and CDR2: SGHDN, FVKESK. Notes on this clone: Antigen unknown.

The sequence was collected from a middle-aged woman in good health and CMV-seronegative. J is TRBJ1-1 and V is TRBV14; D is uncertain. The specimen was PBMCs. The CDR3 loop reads CATRRDGNTEAFF. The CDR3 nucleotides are TGTGCCACCAGGAGGGATGGGAACACTGAAGCTTTCTTT.